This entry concerns a single TCR beta chain. Germline CDR1 MGHDK, CDR2 SYGVNS. V dropped 3 bases and J dropped 0 bases, with 9 bases sitting between them. The CDR3 spans 15 residues. The data are from a study of blood T cell repertoires in COVID-19. Assay used: immunoSEQ multiplex PCR; TCRdb lists only in-frame clones, some missing. This sample has around 75,000 clones; 86% occur once, and the top ten carry 3.9%. The specimen sequenced was peripheral blood. The receptor was isolated from a man aged 65 to 79 with active COVID-19. The V call is TRBV25-1, the J call TRBJ1-3; D gene unclear. The CDR3 loop is CASSDGESSGNTIYF. In DNA form, the CDR3 reads TGTGCCAGCAGTGACGGGGAAAGCTCTGGAAACACCATATATTTT.